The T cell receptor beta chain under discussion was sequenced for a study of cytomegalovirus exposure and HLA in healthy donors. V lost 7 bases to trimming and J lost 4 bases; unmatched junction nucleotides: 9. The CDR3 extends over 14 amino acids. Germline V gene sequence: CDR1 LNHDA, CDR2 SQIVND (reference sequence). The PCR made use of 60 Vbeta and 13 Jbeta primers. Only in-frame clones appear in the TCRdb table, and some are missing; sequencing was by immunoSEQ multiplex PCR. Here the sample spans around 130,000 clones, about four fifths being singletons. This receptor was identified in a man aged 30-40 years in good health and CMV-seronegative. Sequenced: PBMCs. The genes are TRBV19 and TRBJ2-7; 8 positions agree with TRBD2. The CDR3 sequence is CASKKAGASYEQYF. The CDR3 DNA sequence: TGTGCCAGTAAAAAAGCGGGAGCGTCTTACGAGCAGTACTTC.